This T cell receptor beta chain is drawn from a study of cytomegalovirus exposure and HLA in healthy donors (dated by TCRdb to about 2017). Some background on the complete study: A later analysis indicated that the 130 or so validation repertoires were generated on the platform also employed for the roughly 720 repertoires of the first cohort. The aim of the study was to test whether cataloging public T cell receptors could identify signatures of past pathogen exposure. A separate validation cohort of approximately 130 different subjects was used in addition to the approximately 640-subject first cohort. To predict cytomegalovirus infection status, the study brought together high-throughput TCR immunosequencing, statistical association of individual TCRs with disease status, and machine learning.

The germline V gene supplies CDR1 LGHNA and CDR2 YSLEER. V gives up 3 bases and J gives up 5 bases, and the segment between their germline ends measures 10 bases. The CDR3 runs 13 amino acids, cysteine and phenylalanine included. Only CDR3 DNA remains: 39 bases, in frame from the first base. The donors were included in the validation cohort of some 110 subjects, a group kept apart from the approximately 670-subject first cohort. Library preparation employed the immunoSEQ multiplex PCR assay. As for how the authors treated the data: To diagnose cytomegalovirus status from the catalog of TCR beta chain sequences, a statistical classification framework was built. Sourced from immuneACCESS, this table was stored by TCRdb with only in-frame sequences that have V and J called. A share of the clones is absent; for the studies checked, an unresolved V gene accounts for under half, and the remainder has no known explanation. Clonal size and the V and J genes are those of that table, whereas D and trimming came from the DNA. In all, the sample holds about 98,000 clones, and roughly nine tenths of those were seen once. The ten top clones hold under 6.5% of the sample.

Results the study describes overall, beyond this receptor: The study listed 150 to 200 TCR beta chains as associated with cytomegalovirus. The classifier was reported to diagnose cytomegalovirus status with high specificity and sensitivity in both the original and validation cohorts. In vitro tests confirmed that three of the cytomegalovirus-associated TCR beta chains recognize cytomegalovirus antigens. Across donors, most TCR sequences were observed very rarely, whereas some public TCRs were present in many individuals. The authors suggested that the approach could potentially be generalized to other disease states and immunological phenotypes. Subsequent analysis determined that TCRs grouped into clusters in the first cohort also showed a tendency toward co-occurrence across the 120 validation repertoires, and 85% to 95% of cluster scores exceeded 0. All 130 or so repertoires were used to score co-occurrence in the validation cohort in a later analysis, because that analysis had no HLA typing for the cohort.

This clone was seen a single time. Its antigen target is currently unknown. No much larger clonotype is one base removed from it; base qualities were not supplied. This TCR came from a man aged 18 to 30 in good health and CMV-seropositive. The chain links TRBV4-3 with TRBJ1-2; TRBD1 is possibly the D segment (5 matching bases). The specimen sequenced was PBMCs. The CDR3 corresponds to CASSHNRMYGYTF. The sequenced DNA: TGCGCCAGCAGCCACAACAGGATGTATGGCTACACCTTC.